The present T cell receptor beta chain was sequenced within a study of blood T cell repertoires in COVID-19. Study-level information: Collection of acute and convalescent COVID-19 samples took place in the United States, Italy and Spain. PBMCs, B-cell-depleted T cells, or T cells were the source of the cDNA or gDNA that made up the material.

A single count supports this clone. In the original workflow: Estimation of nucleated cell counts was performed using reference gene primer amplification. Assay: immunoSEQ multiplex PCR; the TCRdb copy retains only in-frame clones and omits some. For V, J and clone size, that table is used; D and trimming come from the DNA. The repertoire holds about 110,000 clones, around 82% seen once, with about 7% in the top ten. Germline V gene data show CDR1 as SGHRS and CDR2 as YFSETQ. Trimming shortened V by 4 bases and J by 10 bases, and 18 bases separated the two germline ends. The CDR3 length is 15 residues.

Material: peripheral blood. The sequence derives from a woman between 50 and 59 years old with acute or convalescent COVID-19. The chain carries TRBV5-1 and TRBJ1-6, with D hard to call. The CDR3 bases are TGCGCCAGCAGCCTGACGATGGGGAGAGACTCACCCCTCCACTTT. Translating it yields CASSLTMGRDSPLHF.